Below are 5 T cell receptor beta chains sequenced from a single sample in a study of T-cell reconstitution after alpha-beta-depleted transplantation in children. Preparation of the TCRbeta library involved a method that used unique molecular identifiers. TCRdb ran MiXCR on the PCR reads and lists one entry per CDR3 protein. The table has 380,000 or so distinct CDR3 sequences, about an eighth seen once; the top ten hold roughly 4.3%. This material consisted of PBMCs, taken from the stem cell graft. The receptors shown here come from a human donor who donated a stem cell graft to a child with Fanconi anemia.

This clonotype was recorded many times. The CDR3 reads CASSLALRGAYNEQFF. The CDR3 coding sequence is TGCGCCAGCAGCTTGGCCCTAAGGGGTGCCTACAATGAGCAGTTCTTC. The rearrangement joins TRBV5-1 to TRBJ2-1; tentative D call: TRBD1 (5 bases). Germline V gene sequence: CDR1 SGHRS, CDR2 YFSETQ. The CDR3 contains 16 residues. Trimming took off 0 bases at V and 2 bases at J, with 12 bases between the two ends. Looking up the rest from reference TRBV5-1 and TRBJ2-1 gives the full variable domain: KAGVTQTPRYLIKTRGQQVTLSCSPISGHRSVSWYQQTPGQGLQFLFEYFSETQRNKGNFPGRFSGRQFSNSRSEMNVSTLELGDSALYLCASSLALRGAYNEQFFGPGTRLTVL.

This clonotype appeared many times. The chain is built from TRBV29-1 and TRBJ2-3; 7 bases are a match to TRBD2. The CDR3 sequence is 15 residues long. Unmatched junction bases numbered 9, after V lost 4 bases and J lost 2 bases. Germline CDR1 and CDR2: SQVTM and ANQGSEA. The CDR3 nucleotides read TGCAGCGTTGGGGGGAGGGTTGGGGCCACAGATACGCAGTATTTT. This codes for CSVGGRVGATDTQYF.

This clonotype was detected only a few times. The chain joins TRBV3-1 to TRBJ1-5; D is ambiguous. This CDR3 region has 13 residues. Per germline, CDR1 LGHDT and CDR2 YNNKEL (reference sequence). V lost 2 bases and J lost 4, with 6 bases in between. The chain's CDR3 is CASSQMTNQPQHF. Written as DNA, the CDR3 is TGTGCCAGCAGCCAAATGACTAATCAGCCCCAGCATTTT.

The sample holds a few counts of this clonotype. The chain links TRBV20-1 to TRBJ2-6, with D hard to call. This CDR3 spans 15 amino acids. CDR1 is DFQATT and CDR2 is SNEGSKA in the germline V gene (reference sequence). V was clipped by 7 bases and J by 0 bases, with 13 bases between them. The CDR3 region has the DNA TGCAGTGTTGTGGTGGGCTCCTCTGGGGCCAACGTCCTGACTTTC. Its protein is CSVVVGSSGANVLTF.

This clonotype was seen many times. The chain links TRBV4-3 to TRBJ1-2; maybe TRBD1 (5 bases). V lost 1 base, J lost 3 bases, and 12 bases lay in between. The CDR3 covers 15 residues. CDR1 LGHNA and CDR2 YSLEER come from the germline V gene. The CDR3 protein is CASSQVIWGDYGYTF. CDR3 sequence (DNA): TGCGCCAGCAGCCAAGTCATATGGGGGGACTATGGCTACACCTTC.